The rows below give T cell receptor beta chains drawn from one sample of a study of blood T cell repertoires in COVID-19. TCRdb's copy holds only in-frame clones and misses some; the assay was immunoSEQ multiplex PCR. The top ten clones hold about 12% of a sample with roughly 21,000 clones, roughly 89% of them seen once. The sequencing input was peripheral blood. The receptors shown here come from a woman of 80 years or more with active or convalescent COVID-19. CDR3s include the opening cysteine and the closing phenylalanine or tryptophan. A D gene is named only where the DNA matches it firmly. Some rows have no size entry. The others give once, few or many, or a class for an expanded clone.

J | D | size | V | DNA | CDR3
TRBJ1-6 | - | - | TRBV15 | TGTGCCACCAGCAGGAGGGGCATTGGGCGGGAGGGCAATTCACCCCTCCACTTT | CATSRRGIGREGNSPLHF
TRBJ2-6 | - | - | TRBV7-2 | TGTGCCAGCAGCTTAGTTCCGAGCTCTGGGGCCAACGTCCTGACTTTC | CASSLVPSSGANVLTF
TRBJ2-3 | - | few | TRBV2 | TGTGCCAGCAGTCAGATCAGGTTGGGTGGGACAGATACGCAGTATTTT | CASSQIRLGGTDTQYF
TRBJ2-7 | TRBD1 | - | TRBV6-5 | TGTGCCAGCAGTTACCTAGGACAGGCAATCTACGAGCAGTACTTC | CASSYLGQAIYEQYF
TRBJ2-6 | TRBD1 | - | TRBV3-1/TRBV3-2 | TGTGCCAGCAGCCAAGATCGTTCGGCGGACAGGGCTGGGGCCAACGTCCTGACTTTC | CASSQDRSADRAGANVLTF
TRBJ1-2 | TRBD1 | - | TRBV10-3 | TGTGCCATCAGTGAGTCTGGGACAGGGGACTATGGCTACACCTTC | CAISESGTGDYGYTF
TRBJ2-7 | - | - | TRBV4-1 | TGCGCCAGCAGCCAAGGGGTCAGGACAGACCTCTACGAGCAGTACTTC | CASSQGVRTDLYEQYF
TRBJ2-1 | TRBD1 | - | TRBV6-2/TRBV6-3 | TGTGCCAGCAGTTACTCGGGACAGGGGGTAAATGAGCAGTTCTTC | CASSYSGQGVNEQFF
TRBJ2-3 | TRBD2 | once | TRBV6-5 | TGTGCCAGCCGGACTAGCGGGGGCGAAAATACGCAGTATTTT | CASRTSGGENTQYF
TRBJ2-5 | - | - | TRBV7-3 | TGTGCCAGCAGCTCTCAGGGGTCAGAGACCCAGTACTTC | CASSSQGSETQYF
TRBJ1-2 | TRBD1 | once | TRBV9 | TGTGCCAGCAGCATTCGACAGGGCAGGGGAAGGACTAACTATGGCTACACCTTC | CASSIRQGRGRTNYGYTF
TRBJ1-5 | - | - | TRBV10-3 | TGTGCCATCAGTGAAGACAGTAGGGGCGGGGCCCAGCATTTT | CAISEDSRGGAQHF
TRBJ2-7 | - | - | TRBV4-1 | TGCGCCAGCAGCCCCGGACTGGAGTCCTACGAGCAGTACTTC | CASSPGLESYEQYF
TRBJ2-1 | - | - | TRBV4-2 | TGTGCCAGCAGCCAGTCCAGCTCCTACAATGAGCAGTTCTTC | CASSQSSSYNEQFF